This T cell receptor beta chain was identified in a study of T cells in women clearing cervical HPV infection. Study details: Case blood was drawn when the lesion was first found; control blood after infection became undetectable. With HLA typing for only a few women, HLA confounding remains possible.

As concerns this clone: The read halts 3 residues ahead of the CDR3 end, with the missing end drawn from the germline J gene.

HPV was found by MY09/MY11 PCR and dot-blot genotyping. Trimming removed 5 bases from V and 5 bases from J; junction bases left unmatched: 19. Germline V gives CDR1 SGHTA, CDR2 FQGTGA. The CDR3 covers 18 residues. immunoSEQ multiplex PCR used an average of around 1,200 ng genomic DNA. Sequencing used immunoSEQ multiplex PCR; TCRdb keeps in-frame clones, though not all of them. The specimen's table records approximately 35,000 clones. Input material: blood buffy coat. The TCR was taken from a woman aged 18 to 75 with a cervical HPV16 infection that either progressed to CIN3+ or cleared (not recorded which). V is TRBV7-3 and J is TRBJ2-3; TRBD1 matches at 7 bases. The CDR3 bases that were read are TGTGCCAGCAGCCCGAATCCCGACAGGGACGTTATGATAGATACG. Translation gives CASSPNPDRDVMIDT. The full CDR3 protein is CASSPNPDRDVMIDTQYF.